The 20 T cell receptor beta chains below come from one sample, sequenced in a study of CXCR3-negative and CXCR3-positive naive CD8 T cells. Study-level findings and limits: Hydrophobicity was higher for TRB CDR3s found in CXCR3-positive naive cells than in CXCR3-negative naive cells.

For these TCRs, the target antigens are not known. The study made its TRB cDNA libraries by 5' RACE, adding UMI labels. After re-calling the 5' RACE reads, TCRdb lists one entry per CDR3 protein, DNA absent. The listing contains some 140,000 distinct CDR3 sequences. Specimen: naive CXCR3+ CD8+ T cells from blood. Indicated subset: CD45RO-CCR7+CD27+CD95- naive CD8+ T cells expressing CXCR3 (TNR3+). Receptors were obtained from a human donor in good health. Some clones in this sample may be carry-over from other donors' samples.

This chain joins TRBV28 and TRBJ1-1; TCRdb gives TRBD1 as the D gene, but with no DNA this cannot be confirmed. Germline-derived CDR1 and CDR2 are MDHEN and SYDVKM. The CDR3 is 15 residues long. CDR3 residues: CASSFYPTGFTEAFF.

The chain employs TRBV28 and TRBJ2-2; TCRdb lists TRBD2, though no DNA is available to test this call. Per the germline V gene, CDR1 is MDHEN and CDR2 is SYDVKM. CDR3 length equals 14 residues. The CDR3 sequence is CASSWTSVTGEPFF.

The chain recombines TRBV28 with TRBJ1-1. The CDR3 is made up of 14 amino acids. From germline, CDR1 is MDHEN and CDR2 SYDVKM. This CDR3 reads CASNPQDLNTEAFF.

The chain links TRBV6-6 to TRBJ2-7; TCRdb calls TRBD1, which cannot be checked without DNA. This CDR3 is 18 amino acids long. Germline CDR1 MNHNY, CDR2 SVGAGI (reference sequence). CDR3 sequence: CASSFPSGRTVDSYEQYF.

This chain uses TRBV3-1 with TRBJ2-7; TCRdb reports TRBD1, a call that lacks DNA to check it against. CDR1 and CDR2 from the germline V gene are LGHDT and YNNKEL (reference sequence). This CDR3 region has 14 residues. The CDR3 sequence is CASSPGQAYYEQYF.

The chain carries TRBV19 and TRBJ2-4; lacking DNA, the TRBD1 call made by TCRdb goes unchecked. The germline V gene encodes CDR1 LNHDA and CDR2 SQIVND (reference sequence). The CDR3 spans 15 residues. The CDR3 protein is CASSIGVGAPNIQYF.

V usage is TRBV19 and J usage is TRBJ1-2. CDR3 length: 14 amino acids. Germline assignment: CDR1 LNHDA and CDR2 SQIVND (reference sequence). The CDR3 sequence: CASSIVSGNYGYTF.

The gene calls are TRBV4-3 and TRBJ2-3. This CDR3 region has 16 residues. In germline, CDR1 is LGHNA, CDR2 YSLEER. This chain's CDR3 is CASSQVLITSSDTQYF.

The CDR3 spells CSVVWLAGPSLSYNEQFF. The rearrangement joins TRBV29-1 to TRBJ2-1; no DNA is available, so the TRBD2 call from TCRdb remains unchecked. The V gene's germline CDR1 is SQVTM and CDR2 ANQGSEA. The CDR3 extends over 18 amino acids.

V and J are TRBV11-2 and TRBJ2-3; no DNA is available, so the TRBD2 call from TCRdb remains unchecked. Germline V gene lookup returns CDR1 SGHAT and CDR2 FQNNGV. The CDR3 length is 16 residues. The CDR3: CASSKKRGEFTETQYF.

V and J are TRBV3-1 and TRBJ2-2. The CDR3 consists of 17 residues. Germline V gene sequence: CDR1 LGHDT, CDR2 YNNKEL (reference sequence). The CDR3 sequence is CASSSVQGFVNTGELFF.

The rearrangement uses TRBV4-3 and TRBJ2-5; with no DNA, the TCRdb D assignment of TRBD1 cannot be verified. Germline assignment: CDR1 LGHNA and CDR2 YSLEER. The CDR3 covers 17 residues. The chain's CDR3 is CASSQSKNRGRGATQYF.

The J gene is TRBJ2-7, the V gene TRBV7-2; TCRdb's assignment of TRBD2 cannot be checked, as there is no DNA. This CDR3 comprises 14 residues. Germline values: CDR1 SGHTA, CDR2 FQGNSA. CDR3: CASSEEGLAYGQYF.

CDR3 amino acids: CSVEGQAYEQYF. V usage is TRBV29-1 and J usage is TRBJ2-7; the TRBD1 assignment by TCRdb is unverifiable without DNA. CDR1 is SQVTM, CDR2 ANQGSEA, per germline. This CDR3 contains 12 residues.

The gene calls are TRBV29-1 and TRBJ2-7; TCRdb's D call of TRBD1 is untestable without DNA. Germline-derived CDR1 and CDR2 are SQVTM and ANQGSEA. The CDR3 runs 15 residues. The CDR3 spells CSVGLWGTGAYEQYF.

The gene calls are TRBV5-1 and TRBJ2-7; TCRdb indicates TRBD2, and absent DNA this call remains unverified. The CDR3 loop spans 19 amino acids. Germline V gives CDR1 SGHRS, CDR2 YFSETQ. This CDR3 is CASSSSGTSGSANSYEQYF.

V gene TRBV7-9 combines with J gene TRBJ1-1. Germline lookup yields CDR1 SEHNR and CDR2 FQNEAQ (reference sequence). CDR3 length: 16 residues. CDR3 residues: CASSLAGPGGDTEAFF.

The CDR3 protein is CASSGGSNQPQHF. This chain links TRBV6-5 with TRBJ1-5. The CDR3 extends over 13 amino acids. The germline V gene has CDR1 MNHEY and CDR2 SVGAGI.

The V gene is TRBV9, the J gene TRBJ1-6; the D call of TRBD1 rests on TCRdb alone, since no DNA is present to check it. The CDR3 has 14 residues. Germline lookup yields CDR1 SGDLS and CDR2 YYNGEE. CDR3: CASSPWGGSSPLHF.

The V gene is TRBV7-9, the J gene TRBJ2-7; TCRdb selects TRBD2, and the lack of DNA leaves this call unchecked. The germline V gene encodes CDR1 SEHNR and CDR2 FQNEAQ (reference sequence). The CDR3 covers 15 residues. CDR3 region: CASSSLAGASYEQYF.